The 26 T cell receptor beta chains presented below share a single source sample, sequenced in a study of T cell responses to AZD1222 COVID-19 vaccine. Assay: immunoSEQ multiplex PCR; the TCRdb copy retains only in-frame clones and omits some. This sample has more than 100,000 clones, with roughly 89% found just once. This specimen was peripheral blood, taken on day 0 of AZD1222 vaccination. These receptor sequences come from an adult in good health.

The V gene is TRBV18, the J gene TRBJ1-2; perhaps TRBD1 as D (6 bases). V lost 3 bases, J lost 1 base, and 27 bases lay in between. The CDR3 has 20 residues. Germline V gene lookup returns CDR1 KGHSH and CDR2 LQKENI. The CDR3 here is CASSPLQGATLLTLNYGYTF. The CDR3 nucleotides read TGTGCCAGCTCACCCCTACAGGGAGCCACGCTCTTAACACTTAACTATGGCTACACCTTC. Based on the CDR3 plus reference TRBV18 and TRBJ1-2, the full variable domain is NAGVMQNPRHLVRRRGQEARLRCSPMKGHSHVYWYRQLPEEGLKFMVYLQKENIIDESGMPKERFSAEFPKEGPSILRIQQVVRGDSAAYFCASSPLQGATLLTLNYGYTFGSGTRLTVV.

The chain uses TRBV12-3 or TRBV12-4 and TRBJ1-2; no clear D. This CDR3 region has 13 residues. The V gene lost 5 bases and the J gene lost 5 bases, with 12 bases spanning the gap. As DNA, the CDR3 is TGTGCCAGCAGTCAGACAAGTCCATATGGCTACACCTTC. Translating gives CASSQTSPYGYTF.

The sample holds one count of this clone. The rearrangement joins TRBV3-1 (or the pseudogene TRBV3-2) to TRBJ2-3, with D maybe TRBD2 (6 bases). The V gene's germline CDR1 is LGHDT and CDR2 YNNKEL (reference sequence). V dropped 4 bases and J dropped 6 bases, with 17 bases sitting between them. The CDR3 runs to 15 residues. For the CDR3, the DNA is TGTGCCAGCAGCCCCGGGACTCCTGACGGGGATACGCAGTATTTT. Protein: CASSPGTPDGDTQYF.

The rearrangement joins TRBV28 to TRBJ1-6, with 7 bases fitting TRBD1. Per germline, CDR1 MDHEN and CDR2 SYDVKM. CDR3 length equals 15 residues. Losses at the gene ends were 7 bases for V and 10 bases for J; bases not matched to a gene: 13. Written as DNA, the CDR3 is TGTGCCAGCATCGTGAGACAGGGAACCGGGTCACCCCTCCACTTT. Translation gives CASIVRQGTGSPLHF.

The CDR3 here is CASSYSVAANEKLFF. The DNA of the CDR3 is TGTGCCAGCAGTTACTCGGTGGCAGCTAATGAAAAACTGTTTTTT. J is TRBJ1-4 and V is TRBV6-6; D ambiguous. Trimming left V 0 bases short and J 3 bases short, with 8 bases between. The CDR3 runs 15 residues. Germline lookup yields CDR1 MNHNY and CDR2 SVGAGI (reference sequence).

This clone was counted once. In DNA form, the CDR3 reads TGTGCCAGCAGTTCTCCCGGGACAGGGGATGGCTACACCTTC. This gives the protein CASSSPGTGDGYTF. The chain couples TRBV28 to TRBJ1-2, with 10 bases aligning to TRBD1. This CDR3 is 14 amino acids long. Germline assignment: CDR1 MDHEN and CDR2 SYDVKM. With V trimmed by 4 bases and J by 6 bases, 5 bases remained unmatched.

The chain employs TRBV24-1 and TRBJ1-5, with D possibly TRBD1 on 5 matching bases. CDR1 is KGHDR and CDR2 is SFDVKD in the germline V gene. This CDR3 contains 15 residues. Trimming shortened V by 4 bases and J by 3 bases, and 12 bases separated the two germline ends. CDR3: CATSDTGQFNQPQHF. CDR3 nucleotides: TGTGCCACCAGTGACACCGGACAATTCAATCAGCCCCAGCATTTT.

The chain recombines TRBV10-3 with TRBJ1-5; D remains ambiguous. CDR1 ENHRY and CDR2 SYGVKD come from the germline V gene. The CDR3 has 14 residues. Trimming took off 6 bases at V and 3 bases at J, with 12 bases between the two ends. The CDR3, as DNA: TGTGCCATCAGCAAAACAGCGGTCAATCAGCCCCAGCATTTT. It yields the protein CAISKTAVNQPQHF.

The chain recombines TRBV10-2 with TRBJ1-5; weak D call: TRBD1 (6 bases). Germline V lookup: CDR1 WSHSY, CDR2 SAAADI. This CDR3 spans 13 amino acids. Between the trimmed V and J ends, which lost 7 bases and 8 bases, there was a span of 15 bases. CDR3 sequence reads: CASMRTGREPQHF. CDR3 DNA: TGCGCCAGCATGCGAACAGGGCGGGAGCCCCAGCATTTT.

This clone was observed a single time. This chain connects TRBV15 to TRBJ2-4, with TRBD1 matching 7 bases. Germline CDR1 is LNHNV and CDR2 is YYDKDF (reference sequence). The CDR3 sequence is 14 residues long. The J segment lost 3 bases and the V segment lost 3 bases, leaving 2 bases of the junction unmatched. CDR3 bases: TGTGCCACCAGCAGTTGGGACAGCAAAAACATTCAGTACTTC. This sequence encodes CATSSWDSKNIQYF.

The chain links TRBV18 to TRBJ2-1; 7 nucleotides match TRBD2. The ends lost 1 base at V and 0 bases at J; junction bases unmatched: 6. This CDR3 is 17 amino acids long. The germline gives CDR1 KGHSH, CDR2 LQKENI. The CDR3 region has the DNA TGTGCCAGCTCACCACTCCCTAGCGGTAGCTCCTACAATGAGCAGTTCTTC. Its translation is CASSPLPSGSSYNEQFF.

The chain carries TRBV28 and TRBJ1-2; no clear D. The CDR3 runs 11 residues. Trimming removed 4 bases from V and 8 bases from J, with 8 bases in between. Germline V gene sequence: CDR1 MDHEN, CDR2 SYDVKM. CDR3 region: CASSSDFGYTF. CDR3 DNA: TGTGCCAGCAGTTCAGACTTCGGCTACACCTTC.

This clone was found once. This chain links TRBV5-4 with TRBJ2-3, with D possibly being TRBD2 (6 bases). The CDR3 runs to 15 residues. Trimming removed 2 bases from V and 5 bases from J, with 15 bases in between. The V gene's germline CDR1 is SGHNT and CDR2 YYREEE (reference sequence). CDR3 sequence reads: CASSLSGRSVDTQYF. The CDR3 region has the DNA TGTGCCAGCAGCTTATCAGGGAGGTCGGTAGATACGCAGTATTTT. The full variable domain, in which reference TRBV5-4 and TRBJ2-3 provide the parts outside the CDR3, is ETGVTQSPTHLIKTRGQQVTLRCSSQSGHNTVSWYQQALGQGPQFIFQYYREEENGRGNFPPRFSGLQFPNYSSELNVNALELDDSALYLCASSLSGRSVDTQYFGPGTRLTVL.

CDR3 bases: TGTGCCAGCAGTCCGCAAGGGACAGGGGCCAGCTCCTACGAGCAGTACTTC. As protein: CASSPQGTGASSYEQYF. This chain links TRBV28 with TRBJ2-7; 10 nucleotides match TRBD1. Germline assignment: CDR1 MDHEN and CDR2 SYDVKM. Trimming removed 5 bases from V and 0 bases from J; junction bases left unmatched: 10. The CDR3 covers 17 residues.

The rearrangement links TRBV18 to TRBJ2-3; unclear D gene. Looked up from germline, CDR1 is KGHSH and CDR2 is LQKENI. The length of the CDR3 is 15 residues. V gave up 1 base and J gave up 0 bases, with 8 bases separating them. CDR3: CASSPRQVSTDTQYF. CDR3 nucleotides: TGTGCCAGCTCACCACGGCAGGTGAGCACAGATACGCAGTATTTT.

This chain connects TRBV12-2 to TRBJ1-1. TRBV12-2 is labeled a pseudogene. The CDR3 runs to 20 residues. The CDR3 DNA reads as TGTGCAAGTCGCTTAGAAGTGACCCTTCCATCCTGGGACTTTGACACTGAAGCTTTCTTT. Translated, it gives CASRLEVTLPSWDFDTEAFF.

This sequence joins TRBV18 and TRBJ1-2, with D unresolved. The CDR3 is made up of 15 amino acids. CDR1 and CDR2 (germline): KGHSH, LQKENI. V lost 3 bases and J 2 bases, leaving 13 bases between the germline ends. The CDR3 loop is CASSPTRQKNYGYTF. CDR3 coding DNA: TGTGCCAGCTCACCCACCCGCCAGAAAAACTATGGCTACACCTTC.

The chain employs TRBV7-2 and TRBJ2-7; 7 bases match TRBD2. Per germline, CDR1 SGHTA and CDR2 FQGNSA. The CDR3 has 15 amino acids. Unmatched junction bases numbered 12, after V lost 7 bases and J lost 3 bases. The DNA of the CDR3 is TGTGCCAGCACGCCCCCCGCTAGCGGAATCTACGAGCAGTACTTC. Protein product: CASTPPASGIYEQYF.

V and J are TRBV28 and TRBJ1-3; 10 nucleotides line up with TRBD1. V lost 2 bases, J lost 1 base, and 2 bases stayed unmatched. Germline V gene sequence: CDR1 MDHEN, CDR2 SYDVKM. This CDR3 region has 16 residues. CDR3 region: CASSLRQGASGNTIYF. CDR3 nucleotide sequence: TGTGCCAGCAGTTTAAGACAGGGGGCATCTGGAAACACCATATATTTT.

This chain links TRBV4-2 with TRBJ1-6; D perhaps matches TRBD1 (5 bases). The V and J ends lost 0 bases and 2 bases respectively, with 8 bases between them. CDR3 size: 16 residues. The germline gives CDR1 LGHNA, CDR2 YNFKEQ. The CDR3 loop is CASSQDRDAYNSPLHF. The CDR3 DNA sequence: TGTGCCAGCAGCCAAGACCGGGACGCCTATAATTCACCCCTCCACTTT.

Here the CDR3 DNA reads TGTGCCAGCAGCGCACTCCCGACCCATGAGACCCAGTACTTC. Its protein is CASSALPTHETQYF. The V call is TRBV2, the J call TRBJ2-5; D is unresolved. Between the trimmed V and J ends, which lost 6 bases and 5 bases, there was a span of 16 bases. The CDR3 extends over 14 amino acids. From germline, CDR1 is SNHLY and CDR2 FYNNEI.

CDR3 residues: CASSRTGVNEQYF. The CDR3 bases are TGTGCCAGCAGTCGGACAGGGGTTAACGAGCAGTACTTC. V is TRBV6-2 or TRBV6-3 and J is TRBJ2-7; 9 positions agree with TRBD1. This CDR3 has 13 residues. Germline V gives CDR1 MNHEY, CDR2 SVGEGT. J gave up 5 bases and V 5 bases, and 4 bases lay outside the gene matches.

The V gene is TRBV18, the J gene TRBJ1-2, with D possibly matching TRBD1 (6 bases). The germline CDR1 and CDR2 sequences are KGHSH and LQKENI. The CDR3 covers 18 residues. The germline V and J ends were trimmed by 1 base and 4 bases, with 22 bases remaining between them. CDR3 nucleotides: TGTGCCAGCTCACCACAATCGAGACAGGAGATTAGTAGCTATGGCTACACCTTC. As protein: CASSPQSRQEISSYGYTF. Supplemented by reference TRBV18 and TRBJ1-2, the full variable domain reads NAGVMQNPRHLVRRRGQEARLRCSPMKGHSHVYWYRQLPEEGLKFMVYLQKENIIDESGMPKERFSAEFPKEGPSILRIQQVVRGDSAAYFCASSPQSRQEISSYGYTFGSGTRLTVV.

A remark on this clone: Other DNA sequences in this specimen translate into the identical CDR3. This chain links TRBV28 with TRBJ1-5; TRBD1 matches 7 bases. This CDR3 region has 16 residues. The germline gives CDR1 MDHEN, CDR2 SYDVKM. The V gene end was trimmed by 4 bases and the J gene end by 1 base; junction bases not matched to a gene: 7. CDR3 loop: CASSSSNRGSNQPQHF. The CDR3 nucleotides read TGTGCCAGCAGTTCCAGTAACAGGGGAAGCAATCAGCCCCAGCATTTT.

The chain joins TRBV28 to TRBJ1-6; no firm D call. The CDR3 has 12 residues. Germline assignment: CDR1 MDHEN and CDR2 SYDVKM. Trimming pared 4 bases from V and 15 bases from J, leaving 13 bases between. The CDR3 DNA follows: TGTGCCAGCAGTTACTCGGGAGTTAACCTCCACTTT. It is translated as CASSYSGVNLHF.

V gene TRBV7-2 combines with J gene TRBJ2-7; tentative D call: TRBD2 (6 bases). This CDR3 has 15 residues. V was cut by 0 bases and J by 0 bases, with 9 bases left in between. Per germline, CDR1 SGHTA and CDR2 FQGNSA. The CDR3 bases are TGTGCCAGCAGCTTAGCTAGCGGCAGCTCCTACGAGCAGTACTTC. Protein: CASSLASGSSYEQYF.